Below are 17 T cell receptor beta chains sequenced from a single sample in a study of blood T cell repertoires in COVID-19. Sequencing was performed with immunoSEQ multiplex PCR; in TCRdb, only in-frame clones are kept and a portion is missing. The data hold under 150,000 clones, with 75% to 90% observed a single time. The sample comprised peripheral blood. The source of these receptors is a woman aged 50 to 60 with acute or convalescent COVID-19.

V and J are TRBV3-1 (or the pseudogene TRBV3-2) and TRBJ2-1; TRBD2 matches at 7 bases. Germline values: CDR1 LGHDT, CDR2 YNNKEL (reference sequence). V lost 4 bases, J lost 0 bases, and 9 bases stayed unmatched. The CDR3 consists of 17 residues. For the CDR3, the DNA is TGTGCCAGCAGCCGGCGAGGGAGGGGTAGCTCCTACAATGAGCAGTTCTTC. Translation gives CASSRRGRGSSYNEQFF.

The chain combines TRBV2 with TRBJ1-1; tentative D call: TRBD1 (5 bases). V gave up 6 bases and J gave up 6 bases, with 14 bases separating them. CDR3 length equals 13 residues. Germline lookup yields CDR1 SNHLY and CDR2 FYNNEI. The CDR3 nucleotides are TGTGCCAGCAGGGGACTCCTCAACGCTGAAGCTTTCTTT. Its translation is CASRGLLNAEAFF.

V is TRBV2 and J is TRBJ1-2, with D possibly TRBD1 on 6 matching bases. The CDR3 runs 13 residues. Trimming removed 4 bases at V and 8 bases at J, with 14 bases between. Per the germline V gene, CDR1 is SNHLY and CDR2 is FYNNEI. The CDR3 nucleotides are TGTGCCAGCAGTGCCCCCGAGGGGGAGGGCTACACCTTC. Amino acid sequence: CASSAPEGEGYTF.

J is TRBJ2-3 and V is TRBV10-3, with 8 bases aligning to TRBD2. The CDR3 is 13 residues long. The germline gives CDR1 ENHRY, CDR2 SYGVKD. The V and J ends lost 10 bases and 1 base, in that order; junction bases with no gene match: 4. The CDR3 region is CATNSGGTDTQYF. The CDR3 nucleotides are TGTGCCACGAATAGCGGGGGCACAGATACGCAGTATTTT.

The chain combines TRBV19 with TRBJ2-2, with a tentative D call TRBD2 (6 bases). Germline V gene lookup returns CDR1 LNHDA and CDR2 SQIVND (reference sequence). The germline V and J ends were trimmed by 5 bases and 10 bases, with 8 bases remaining between them. CDR3 length equals 11 residues. The CDR3 loop is CASSALAELFF. The CDR3 coding sequence is TGTGCCAGTAGTGCACTAGCGGAGCTGTTTTTT.

V usage is TRBV18 and J usage is TRBJ2-5; maybe TRBD2 (5 bases). The CDR3 is 14 amino acids. Trimming removed 3 bases at V and 2 bases at J, with 10 bases between. Germline lookup yields CDR1 KGHSH and CDR2 LQKENI. In DNA form, the CDR3 reads TGTGCCAGCTCACCTGGACTGAGTCAAGAGACCCAGTACTTC. Translation: CASSPGLSQETQYF.

CDR3 amino acids: CASSELAGGQETQYF. CDR3 sequence (DNA): TGTGCCAGCAGTGAACTAGCGGGAGGGCAAGAGACCCAGTACTTC. This chain links TRBV6-1 with TRBJ2-5, with 12 nucleotides matching TRBD2. The CDR3 totals 15 residues. The trim removed 2 bases at V and 2 bases at J, leaving 0 bases unmatched. Germline CDR1 MNHNS, CDR2 SASEGT.

This chain uses TRBV28 with TRBJ1-5; D is possibly TRBD1 (5 bases). CDR3 length: 15 residues. The ends were cut back, 2 bases at V and 6 bases at J, with 14 bases in the middle. Germline loops: CDR1 MDHEN, CDR2 SYDVKM. CDR3: CASSLGRGPLQPQHF. In nucleotides, the CDR3 is TGTGCCAGCAGTTTAGGGAGGGGACCGCTTCAGCCCCAGCATTTT.

The chain links TRBV18 to TRBJ2-2; the match to TRBD1 covers 7 bases. Germline V gives CDR1 KGHSH, CDR2 LQKENI. V shed 4 bases and J 4 bases; nucleotides not matched to a gene: 3. The CDR3 runs 14 residues. CDR3 residues: CASSRSGGTGELFF. For the CDR3, the DNA is TGTGCCAGCTCACGTTCAGGGGGCACCGGGGAGCTGTTTTTT.

Comment on this clone: The same CDR3 also results from other DNA sequences found in this sample. V is TRBV6-5 and J is TRBJ1-1; D unresolved. There are 15 residues in the CDR3. CDR1 and CDR2 from the germline V gene are MNHEY and SVGAGI. V was pared by 0 bases and J by 1 base, with 9 bases between. The CDR3 bases are TGTGCCAGCAGTTACTCGGCGCGCGGGAACACTGAAGCTTTCTTT. As protein: CASSYSARGNTEAFF.

CDR3 amino acids: CASSPQVIEGAWTEAFF. The CDR3 DNA sequence: TGTGCCAGCTCACCACAAGTTATCGAGGGGGCATGGACTGAAGCTTTCTTT. V gene TRBV18 combines with J gene TRBJ1-1; 7 positions agree with TRBD1. The CDR3 has 17 amino acids. With V trimmed by 1 base and J by 5 bases, 13 bases remained unmatched. CDR1 and CDR2 from the germline V gene are KGHSH and LQKENI.

The V gene is TRBV5-1, the J gene TRBJ2-3; TRBD2 might be the D (6 bases). CDR1 and CDR2 from the germline V gene are SGHRS and YFSETQ. V lost 3 bases to trimming and J lost 2 bases, with 10 bases between them. This CDR3 has 14 amino acids. The CDR3 region is CASSYLAATDTQYF. The DNA of the CDR3 is TGCGCCAGCAGCTATTTAGCGGCCACAGATACGCAGTATTTT. The variable domain in full, with the rest retrieved from reference TRBV5-1 and TRBJ2-3, is KAGVTQTPRYLIKTRGQQVTLSCSPISGHRSVSWYQQTPGQGLQFLFEYFSETQRNKGNFPGRFSGRQFSNSRSEMNVSTLELGDSALYLCASSYLAATDTQYFGPGTRLTVL.

This clone has just one count. This chain connects TRBV15 to TRBJ2-7, with 7 bases aligning to TRBD2. The junction had 6 bases not matched to a gene; V was cut back by 3 bases and J by 7 bases. CDR3 size: 13 residues. Germline V gene data show CDR1 as LNHNV and CDR2 as YYDKDF (reference sequence). Here the CDR3 DNA reads TGTGCCACCAGCAGGGGGGGGACCCCTGAGCAGTACTTC. Protein product: CATSRGGTPEQYF.

The chain combines TRBV18 with TRBJ2-5, with 7 bases aligning to TRBD1. The junction had 12 bases not matched to a gene; V was cut back by 4 bases and J by 4 bases. Germline assignment: CDR1 KGHSH and CDR2 LQKENI. This CDR3 is 16 amino acids long. DNA for the CDR3: TGTGCCAGCTCACGACTGACAGGGATGGTCAGAGAGACCCAGTACTTC. Protein sequence: CASSRLTGMVRETQYF.

J is TRBJ2-1 and V is TRBV5-6; 7 bases align to TRBD1. V trimming: 0 bases; J trimming: 6 bases; junction bases outside the gene matches: 6. Germline assignment: CDR1 SGHDT and CDR2 YYEEEE. This CDR3 region has 15 residues. The CDR3 spells CASSLDRGSRNEQFF. The CDR3 DNA sequence: TGTGCCAGCAGCTTGGACAGGGGTAGTCGCAATGAGCAGTTCTTC. The complete variable domain, with remaining parts taken from reference TRBV5-6 and TRBJ2-1, reads DAGVTQSPTHLIKTRGQQVTLRCSPKSGHDTVSWYQQALGQGPQFIFQYYEEEERQRGNFPDRFSGHQFPNYSSELNVNALLLGDSALYLCASSLDRGSRNEQFFGPGTRLTVL.

The V and J genes are TRBV6-5 and TRBJ1-3, with D unresolved. V lost 0 bases to trimming and J lost 0 bases, with 9 bases between them. The germline CDR1 and CDR2 sequences are MNHEY and SVGAGI. The CDR3 totals 16 residues. The CDR3 nucleotides read TGTGCCAGCAGTTACTCGCCGGGGTACTCTGGAAACACCATATATTTT. Translating it yields CASSYSPGYSGNTIYF.

The chain has TRBV12-5 and TRBJ2-6; D is ambiguous. V was trimmed by 5 bases and J by 0 bases, leaving 11 bases between them. CDR3 length: 16 residues. Germline V gene sequence: CDR1 LGHNT, CDR2 FRNRAP. The CDR3 sequence: CASGAGFLSGANVLTF. CDR3 in DNA: TGTGCTAGTGGTGCCGGGTTCCTCTCTGGGGCCAACGTCCTGACTTTC.